The T cell receptor (beta chain) under discussion was sequenced for a study of cytomegalovirus exposure and HLA in healthy donors. Study details: About 85 million unique TCRs from HLA-typed donors were held in an early release of data. Study-wide results and caveats: Most TCR sequences were uncommon, yet certain public TCRs appeared in many donors. In vitro confirmation showed a few CMV-associated chains to be CMV antigen specific. Later on, an analysis found that several of the most significant clusters appeared to be linked to common viral pathogens, which included parvovirus B19.

To note about this clone: Its specificity is not known.

PCR involved 60 Vbeta and 13 Jbeta primers. The method was immunoSEQ multiplex PCR; TCRdb's version includes in-frame clones alone and lacks a portion of them. Of around 190,000 clones in the sample, around 77% were seen once. Sequencing used PBMCs. The sequence came from a woman under 40 in good health and CMV-seronegative.

The CDR3 DNA follows: TGTGCCAGCAGCGGACTAGCGGGAGCTCGAGAGACCCAGTACTTC. As protein: CASSGLAGARETQYF. The rearrangement joins TRBV28 to TRBJ2-5; 13 positions match TRBD2. Germline assignment: CDR1 MDHEN and CDR2 SYDVKM. The CDR3 is made up of 15 amino acids. The junction had 5 bases not matched to a gene; V was cut back by 6 bases and J by 4 bases.